These 11 T cell receptor beta chains originate from one sample sequenced in a study of T-cell reconstitution after alpha-beta-depleted transplantation in children (dated by TCRdb to 2016 to 2017). The sample's treatment or condition label, in plain terms: allogeneic hematopoietic cell transplantation with graft depleted of TCRalphabeta T cells and CD19 B cells. Broad study findings and their caveats: Over the following months the frequencies of hyperexpanded clones went down, and after one year T-cell counts and TCRbeta diversity were mostly credited to newly produced T cells.

The library was produced with PCR. Sequencer: Illumina HiSeq 2500. TCR library preparation used molecular barcoding, with unique molecular identifiers applied to normalize quantification of the TCRbeta repertoire. Through fastp at Q25 and MiXCR, TCRdb rebuilt clones from the public reads, retaining in-frame beta chains. Every entry covers one CDR3 protein and lists the most common genes and DNA from its rows. This sample comprises about 300,000 distinct CDR3 sequences, 7.5% to 9% of them detected only once. Jointly, the top ten make up 9.1% of the sample. These receptors have no known antigen. The material sequenced was peripheral blood, taken 360 days after TCRalphabeta/CD19-depleted stem cell transplant. These receptors were taken from a female patient aged 2-9 years who had a stem cell transplant for Fanconi anemia, so the T cells may come from the graft donor.

The chain recombines TRBV6-2 or TRBV6-3 with TRBJ1-2; possibly TRBD1 for D (5 bases). The CDR3 covers 13 residues. CDR1 and CDR2 from the germline V gene are MNHEY and SVGEGT. V lost 8 bases and J 2 bases, leaving 12 bases between the germline ends. CDR3 DNA: TGTGCCAGCTCATACGACAGAAACTATGGCTACACCTTC. Its protein is CASSYDRNYGYTF.

This clonotype was observed at least ten times. The rearrangement joins TRBV7-9 to TRBJ2-2, with D unresolved. CDR1 and CDR2 from the germline V gene are SEHNR and FQNEAQ (reference sequence). The CDR3 runs to 10 residues. Trimming removed 5 bases at V and 5 bases at J, with 0 bases between. The CDR3 DNA is TGTGCCAGCAGCACCGGGGAGCTGTTTTTT. As protein: CASSTGELFF.

V and J are TRBV5-1 and TRBJ2-1, with no clear D. Germline V lookup: CDR1 SGHRS, CDR2 YFSETQ. V lost 5 bases and J 8 bases, leaving 8 bases between the germline ends. The CDR3 is made up of 11 amino acids. The CDR3 sequence: CASRGTYEQFF. In DNA, the CDR3 is TGCGCCAGCAGAGGAACTTATGAGCAGTTCTTC.

This clonotype came up a few times. The chain uses TRBV5-1 and TRBJ2-1, with TRBD2 identical over 9 bases. With 7 bases clipped from V and 7 bases from J, the junction kept 9 bases outside the gene matches. Germline V gene lookup returns CDR1 SGHRS and CDR2 YFSETQ. This CDR3 comprises 14 residues. The CDR3 DNA reads as TGCGCCAGCCGTACGGGTAGCGGGGGTAATGAGCAGTTCTTC. Translation gives CASRTGSGGNEQFF.

The chain has TRBV6-2 or TRBV6-3 and TRBJ2-7; D is possibly TRBD2 (7 bases). The CDR3 sequence is 14 residues long. The V and J ends lost 8 bases and 0 bases respectively, with 14 bases between them. Per the germline V gene, CDR1 is MNHEY and CDR2 is SVGEGT. CDR3 bases: TGTGCCAGCTCCGGGGGGCTAAGCTCCTACGAGCAGTACGTC. This codes for CASSGGLSSYEQYV.

This clonotype came up a few times. The chain couples TRBV24-1 to TRBJ1-1, with D perhaps TRBD1 (5 bases). Trimming took off 2 bases at V and 4 bases at J, with 13 bases between the two ends. Per germline, CDR1 KGHDR and CDR2 SFDVKD. This CDR3 is 15 amino acids long. CDR3 in DNA: TGTGCCACCAGTGATTCGAGGGGAGCGGGCACTGAAGCTTTCTTT. Translating it yields CATSDSRGAGTEAFF.

This clonotype was counted ten times or more. The junction and the germline gene differ at one end; a read error may be behind it. The V call is TRBV2, the J call TRBJ2-4; D may be TRBD2 (6 bases). The CDR3 spans 12 residues. Germline CDR1 and CDR2: SNHLY and FYNNEI. CDR3 sequence reads: CASSEHGGPQNF. In DNA form, the CDR3 reads TGTGCCAGCAGTGAACACGGGGGACCTCAGAACTTC.

There are many counts of this clonotype. The chain carries TRBV5-6 and TRBJ2-4, with D hard to call. CDR1 SGHDT and CDR2 YYEEEE come from the germline V gene. The ends were cut back, 0 bases at V and 7 bases at J, with 11 bases in the middle. The length of the CDR3 is 14 residues. The CDR3 loop is CASSLGVGWNIQYF. The CDR3 region has the DNA TGTGCCAGCAGCTTGGGAGTAGGATGGAACATTCAGTACTTC.

This clonotype was counted ten times or more. J is TRBJ1-2 and V is TRBV15, with no clear D. Germline V gene lookup returns CDR1 LNHNV and CDR2 YYDKDF (reference sequence). Trimming pared 1 base from V and 5 bases from J, leaving 14 bases between. The CDR3 loop spans 15 amino acids. CDR3 amino acids: CATSRGSVWDYGYTF. The CDR3 bases are TGTGCCACCAGCAGAGGTTCGGTGTGGGATTATGGCTACACCTTC.

This clonotype was counted between two and nine times. The rearrangement uses TRBV4-2 and TRBJ2-7, with no clear D. From germline, CDR1 is LGHNA and CDR2 YNFKEQ. This CDR3 comprises 13 residues. Trimming cost V 1 base and J 5 bases, with 9 bases left between them. In nucleotides, the CDR3 is TGTGCCAGCAGCCAAGCTCCTCAAAACGAGCAGTACTTC. Translating it yields CASSQAPQNEQYF.

The chain joins TRBV20-1 to TRBJ1-5, with D unresolved. Germline CDR1 DFQATT, CDR2 SNEGSKA (reference sequence). This CDR3 is 13 amino acids long. The germline V and J ends were trimmed by 3 bases and 4 bases, with 10 bases remaining between them. The CDR3 sequence is CSASHGLNQPQHF. In nucleotides, the CDR3 is TGCAGTGCTAGTCACGGACTAAATCAGCCCCAGCATTTT.